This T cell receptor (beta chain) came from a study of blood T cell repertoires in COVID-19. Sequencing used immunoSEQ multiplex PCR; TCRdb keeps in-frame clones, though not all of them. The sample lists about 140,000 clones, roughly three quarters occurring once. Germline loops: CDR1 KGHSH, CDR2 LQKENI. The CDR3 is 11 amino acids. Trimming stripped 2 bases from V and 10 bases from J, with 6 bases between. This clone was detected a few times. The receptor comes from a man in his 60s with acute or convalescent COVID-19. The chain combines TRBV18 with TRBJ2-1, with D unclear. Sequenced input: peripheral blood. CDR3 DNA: TGTGCCAGCTCACCAGGTCAGGAGCAGTTCTTC. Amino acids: CASSPGQEQFF.